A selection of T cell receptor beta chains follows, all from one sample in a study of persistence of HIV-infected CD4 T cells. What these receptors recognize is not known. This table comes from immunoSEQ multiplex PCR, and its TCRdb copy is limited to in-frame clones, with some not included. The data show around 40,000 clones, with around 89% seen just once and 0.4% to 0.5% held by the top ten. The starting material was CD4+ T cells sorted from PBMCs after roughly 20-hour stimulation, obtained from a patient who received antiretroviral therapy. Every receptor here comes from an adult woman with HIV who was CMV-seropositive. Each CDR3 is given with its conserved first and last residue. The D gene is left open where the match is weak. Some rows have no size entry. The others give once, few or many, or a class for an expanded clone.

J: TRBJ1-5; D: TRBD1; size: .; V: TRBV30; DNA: TGTGCCTGGAACCAGGGACAGAGCAATCAGCCCCAGCATTTT; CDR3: CAWNQGQSNQPQHF
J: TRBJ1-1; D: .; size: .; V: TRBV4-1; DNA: TGCGCCAGCAGCCAGCAGGGGAAAATTGACACTGAAGCTTTCTTT; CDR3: CASSQQGKIDTEAFF
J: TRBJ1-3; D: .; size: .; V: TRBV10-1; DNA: TGCGCCAGCAGTGACCGCGGCCAGTCAATTTCTGGAAACACCATATATTTT; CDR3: CASSDRGQSISGNTIYF
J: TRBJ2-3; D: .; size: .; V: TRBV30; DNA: TGTGCCTGGAGTCGTCTAAGTGGGGGAGGAGATACGCAGTATTTT; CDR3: CAWSRLSGGGDTQYF
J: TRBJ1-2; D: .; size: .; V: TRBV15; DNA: TGTGCCACCAGCAGAGAGGTCCTATCGAACTATGGCTACACCTTC; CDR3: CATSREVLSNYGYTF
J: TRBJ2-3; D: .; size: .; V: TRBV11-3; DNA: TGTGCCAGCAGCTTAGATATAGGAGCACCAGTTTTT; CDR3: CASSLDIGAPVF
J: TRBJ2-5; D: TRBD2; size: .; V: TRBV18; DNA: TGTGCCAGCTCACCATCGGGGGGGGAGACCCAGTACTTC; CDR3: CASSPSGGETQYF
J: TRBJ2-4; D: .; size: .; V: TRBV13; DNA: TGTGCCAGCAGCTCCACGGAGGACCTGAGGGGAAACATTCAGTACTTC; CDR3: CASSSTEDLRGNIQYF
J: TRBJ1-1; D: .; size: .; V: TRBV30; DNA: TGTGCCTGGAGTGTTGGCCGTAGGGACACTGAAGCTTTCTTT; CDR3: CAWSVGRRDTEAFF
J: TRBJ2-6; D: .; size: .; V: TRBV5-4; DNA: TGTGCCAGCAGCTTCCCGGCAACAGGTTATGGGGCCAACGTCCTGACTTTC; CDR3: CASSFPATGYGANVLTF
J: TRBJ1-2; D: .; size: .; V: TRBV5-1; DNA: TGCGCCAGCAGCTTGGGATTTGGCCAGGGCTTTAACTATGGCTACACCTTC; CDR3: CASSLGFGQGFNYGYTF
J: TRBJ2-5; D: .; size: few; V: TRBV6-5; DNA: TGTGCCAGCAGAGTGGCCGTGGGGCGGCTGGAGACCCAGTACTTC; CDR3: CASRVAVGRLETQYF
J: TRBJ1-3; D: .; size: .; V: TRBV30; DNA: TGTGCCTCGAAGGGCACTTCTGGAAACACCATATATTTT; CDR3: CASKGTSGNTIYF
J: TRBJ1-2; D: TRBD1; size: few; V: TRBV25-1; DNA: TGTGCCAGCAGTCTCACATTGGGGACAGGGGGTCGTGGCTACACCTTC; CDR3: CASSLTLGTGGRGYTF
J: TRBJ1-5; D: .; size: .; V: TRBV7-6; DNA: TGTGCCAGCAGCTTAGAGGTGGGCGCAGGGTGGGCCCCGAAGCATTTT; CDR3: CASSLEVGAGWAPKHF
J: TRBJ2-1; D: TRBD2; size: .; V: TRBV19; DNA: TGTGCCAGTCGGACTAGCGGGGGGGCGTACTATGAGCAGTTCTTC; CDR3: CASRTSGGAYYEQFF
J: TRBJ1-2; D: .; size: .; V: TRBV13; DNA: TGTGCCAGCAGCTATTACCCGGAGGGCTACACCTTC; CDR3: CASSYYPEGYTF
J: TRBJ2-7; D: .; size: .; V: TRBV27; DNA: TGTGCCAGCAGTCCGCGGACTACCTCCTACGAGCAGTACTTC; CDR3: CASSPRTTSYEQYF
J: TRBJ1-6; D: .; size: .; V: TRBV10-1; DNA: TGCGCCAGCAGTGAGGGGCAGTCGTACTCACCCCTCCACTTT; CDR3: CASSEGQSYSPLHF
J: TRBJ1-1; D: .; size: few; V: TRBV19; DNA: TGTGCCAGTAGTGCCCAGATGAACACTGAAGCTTTCTTT; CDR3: CASSAQMNTEAFF
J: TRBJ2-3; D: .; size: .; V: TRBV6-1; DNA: TGTGCCAGCAGTGACCGGACAAGAAGTACGGATACGCAGTATTTT; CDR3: CASSDRTRSTDTQYF
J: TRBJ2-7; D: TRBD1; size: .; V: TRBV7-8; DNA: TGTGCCAGCAGCTTAGCAACAGGGGGCGGCGAGCAGTACTTC; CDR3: CASSLATGGGEQYF
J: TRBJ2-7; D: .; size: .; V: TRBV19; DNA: TGTGCCAGTAGTCAGAAAAACACGGGGGCCTACGAGCAGTACTTC; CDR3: CASSQKNTGAYEQYF
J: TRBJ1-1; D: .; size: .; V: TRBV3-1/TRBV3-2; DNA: TGTGCCAGCAGCCAAGCAGGGTACACTGAAGCTTTCTTT; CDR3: CASSQAGYTEAFF
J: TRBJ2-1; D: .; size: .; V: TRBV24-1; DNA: TGTGCCACCAGTGATTTAAGCGTCTCCTACAATGAGCAGTTCTTC; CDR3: CATSDLSVSYNEQFF
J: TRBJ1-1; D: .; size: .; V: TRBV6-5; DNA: TGTGCCAGCAGTTACTCGATGGGGGGTGGCACTGAAGCTTTCTTT; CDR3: CASSYSMGGGTEAFF
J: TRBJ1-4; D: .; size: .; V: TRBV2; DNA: TGTGCCAGCAGGGAAAGGGGTACTAATGAAAAACTGTTTTTT; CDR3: CASRERGTNEKLFF
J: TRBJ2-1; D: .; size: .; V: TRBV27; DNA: TGTGCCAGCAGCGTTACAGGGCGGACCTACAATGAGCAGTTCTTC; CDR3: CASSVTGRTYNEQFF
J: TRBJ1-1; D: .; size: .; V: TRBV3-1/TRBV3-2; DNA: TGTGCCAGCAGCCAGATGGTGAGGGGCACTGAAGCTTTCTTT; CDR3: CASSQMVRGTEAFF
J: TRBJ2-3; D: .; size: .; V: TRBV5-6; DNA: TGTGCCAGCAGCTCCTTAGCGGGCACAGATACGCAGTATTTT; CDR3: CASSSLAGTDTQYF
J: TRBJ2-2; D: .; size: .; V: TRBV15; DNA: TGTGCCACCAGCAGAGACGCAAGGTCCGGGGAGCTGTTTTTT; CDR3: CATSRDARSGELFF
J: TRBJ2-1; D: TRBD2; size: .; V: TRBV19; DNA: TGTGCCAGTAGTATAACTGGGGGGGGCAATGAGCAGTTCTTC; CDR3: CASSITGGGNEQFF
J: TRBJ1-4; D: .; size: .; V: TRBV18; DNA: TGTGCCAGCTCACAACAGAATGAAAAACTGTTTTTT; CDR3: CASSQQNEKLFF
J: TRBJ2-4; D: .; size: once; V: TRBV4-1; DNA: TGCGCCAGCAGCCAAGTTCTAAGTAGGGGCGTAGCCAAAAACATTCAGTACTTC; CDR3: CASSQVLSRGVAKNIQYF
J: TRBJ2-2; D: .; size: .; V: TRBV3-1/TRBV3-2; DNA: TGTGCCAGCAGCCAAGAAGGGGGAGAGGAGCTGTTTTTT; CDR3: CASSQEGGEELFF
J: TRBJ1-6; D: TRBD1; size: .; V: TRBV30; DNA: TGTGCCTGGAGTGGTAGCGATAAAGGGGGCAGGTGGAATTCACCCCTCCACTTT; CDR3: CAWSGSDKGGRWNSPLHF
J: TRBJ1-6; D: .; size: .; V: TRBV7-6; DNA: TGTGCCAGCAGCCAGGGGACAAGTGATAATTCACCCCTCCACTTT; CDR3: CASSQGTSDNSPLHF
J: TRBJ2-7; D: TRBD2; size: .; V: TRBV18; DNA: TGTGCCAGCTCCCCGGAGGGAGGGCGATTCTACGAGCAGTACTTC; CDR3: CASSPEGGRFYEQYF
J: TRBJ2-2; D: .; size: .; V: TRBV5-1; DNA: TGCGCCAGCAGCTTCCTAGGGGGAGGTGACACCGGGGAGCTGTTTTTT; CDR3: CASSFLGGGDTGELFF
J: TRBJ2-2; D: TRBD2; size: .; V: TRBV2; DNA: TGTGCCAGCAGCCTCAGACTAGCGGGGGGGCTTGGGGAGCTGTTTTTT; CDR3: CASSLRLAGGLGELFF
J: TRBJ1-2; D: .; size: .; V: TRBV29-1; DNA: TGCAGCGTTGAGGGGGGGCGGGCCTATGGCTACACCTTC; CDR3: CSVEGGRAYGYTF
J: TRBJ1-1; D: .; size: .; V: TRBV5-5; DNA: TGTGCCAGCAGCTCTGGGGGCACGGTGAACACTGAAGCTTTCTTT; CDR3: CASSSGGTVNTEAFF
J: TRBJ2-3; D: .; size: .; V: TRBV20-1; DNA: TGCAGTGCTAGTGAATTGACAACCAGAAGCACAGATACGCAGTATTTT; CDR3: CSASELTTRSTDTQYF
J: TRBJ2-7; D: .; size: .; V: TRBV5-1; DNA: TGCGCCAGCAGCTTGGTTGCGGGGGCGCGAGATGAGCAGTACTTC; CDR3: CASSLVAGARDEQYF
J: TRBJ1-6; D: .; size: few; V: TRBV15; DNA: TGTGCCACCAGCAAGGGACTGAATAATTCACCCCTCCACTTT; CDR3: CATSKGLNNSPLHF
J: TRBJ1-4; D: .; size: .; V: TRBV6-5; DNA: TGTGCCAGCAGCGACGGAACTAATGAAAAACTGTTTTTT; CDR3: CASSDGTNEKLFF
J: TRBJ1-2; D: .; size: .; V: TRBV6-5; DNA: TGTGCCAGCAGGCTAGGGCAGGGGATAATTTGCTACACCTTC; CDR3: CASRLGQGIICYTF
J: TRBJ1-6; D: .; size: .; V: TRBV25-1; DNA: TGTGCCAGCAGTGAAGGGGGCGGGCCCCTCCACTTT; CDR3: CASSEGGGPLHF
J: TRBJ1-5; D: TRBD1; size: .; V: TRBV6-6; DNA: TGTGCCAGCAGTTACGGGACAGGGAATAGCAATCAGCCCCAGCATTTT; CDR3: CASSYGTGNSNQPQHF
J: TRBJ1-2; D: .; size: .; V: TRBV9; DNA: TGTGCCAGCAGCGTAGCTATGGTAGGGGGAAGGGACTATGGCTACACCTTC; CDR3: CASSVAMVGGRDYGYTF
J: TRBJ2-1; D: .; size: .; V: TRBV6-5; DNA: TGTGCCAGCAGCAGACACAATGAGCAGTTCTTC; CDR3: CASSRHNEQFF
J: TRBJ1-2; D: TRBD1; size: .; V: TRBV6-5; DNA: TGTGCCAGCAGCCGGACAGGGAACTATGGCTACACCTTC; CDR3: CASSRTGNYGYTF
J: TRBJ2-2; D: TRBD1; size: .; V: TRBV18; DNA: TGTGCCAGCTCCGGGACAGGGAACACCGGGGAGCTGTTTTTT; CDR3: CASSGTGNTGELFF
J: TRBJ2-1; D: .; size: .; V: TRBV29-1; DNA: TGCAGCGCCCCAGGGAACCACAATGAGCAGTTCTTC; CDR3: CSAPGNHNEQFF
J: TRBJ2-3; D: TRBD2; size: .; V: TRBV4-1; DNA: TGCGCCAGCAGCCAAGATCTGGCTAGCGGGCCCACAGATACGCAGTATTTT; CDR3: CASSQDLASGPTDTQYF
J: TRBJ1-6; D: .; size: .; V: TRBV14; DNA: TGTGCCAGCAGCCCCGTGGGTAATTCACCCCTCCACTTT; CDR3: CASSPVGNSPLHF
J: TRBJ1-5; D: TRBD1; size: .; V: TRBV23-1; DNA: TGCGCCAGCAATCTCGACAGGGTGGAGCCCCAGCATTTT; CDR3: CASNLDRVEPQHF
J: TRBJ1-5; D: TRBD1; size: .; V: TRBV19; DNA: TGTGCCAGTAGAAACATGGGACAGGGGGATCAGCCCCAGCATTTT; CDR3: CASRNMGQGDQPQHF
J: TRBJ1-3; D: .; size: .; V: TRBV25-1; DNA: TGTGCCAGCAGTGTCCCCTCTGGAAACACCATATATTTT; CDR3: CASSVPSGNTIYF
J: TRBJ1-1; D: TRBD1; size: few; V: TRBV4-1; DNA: TGCGCCAGCAGCCCCTGGAACAGGGGGCGTGCAGGGGACACTGAAGCTTTCTTT; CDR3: CASSPWNRGRAGDTEAFF